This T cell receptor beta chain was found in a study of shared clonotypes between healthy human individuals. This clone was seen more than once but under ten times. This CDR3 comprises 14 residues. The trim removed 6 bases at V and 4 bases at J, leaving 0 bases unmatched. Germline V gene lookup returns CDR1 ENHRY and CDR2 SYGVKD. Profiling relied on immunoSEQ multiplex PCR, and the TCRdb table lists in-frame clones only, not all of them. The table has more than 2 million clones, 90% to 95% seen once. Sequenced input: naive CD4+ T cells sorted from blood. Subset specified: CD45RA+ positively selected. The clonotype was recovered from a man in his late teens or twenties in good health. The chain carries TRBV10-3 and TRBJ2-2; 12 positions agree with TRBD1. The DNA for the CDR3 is TGTGCCATCAGGGGACAGGGGGCCACCGGGGAGCTGTTTTTT. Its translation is CAIRGQGATGELFF.